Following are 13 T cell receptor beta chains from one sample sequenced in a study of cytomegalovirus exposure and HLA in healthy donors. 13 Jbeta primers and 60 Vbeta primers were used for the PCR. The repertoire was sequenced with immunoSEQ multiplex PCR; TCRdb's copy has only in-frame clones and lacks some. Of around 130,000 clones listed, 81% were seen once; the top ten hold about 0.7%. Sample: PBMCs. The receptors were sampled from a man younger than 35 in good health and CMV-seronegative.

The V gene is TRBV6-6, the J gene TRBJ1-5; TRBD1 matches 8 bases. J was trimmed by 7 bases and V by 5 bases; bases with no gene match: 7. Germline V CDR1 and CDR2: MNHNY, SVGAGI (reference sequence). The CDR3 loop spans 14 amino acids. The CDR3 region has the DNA TGTGCCAGCAGTCACAACAGGGGGGGACAGCCCCAGCATTTT. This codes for CASSHNRGGQPQHF.

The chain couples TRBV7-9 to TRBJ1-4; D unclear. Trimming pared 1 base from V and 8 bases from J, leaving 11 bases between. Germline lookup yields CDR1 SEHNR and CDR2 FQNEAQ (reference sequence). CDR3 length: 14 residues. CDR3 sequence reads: CASSLDRAQEKLFF. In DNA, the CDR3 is TGTGCCAGCAGCTTAGACAGAGCCCAGGAAAAACTGTTTTTT.

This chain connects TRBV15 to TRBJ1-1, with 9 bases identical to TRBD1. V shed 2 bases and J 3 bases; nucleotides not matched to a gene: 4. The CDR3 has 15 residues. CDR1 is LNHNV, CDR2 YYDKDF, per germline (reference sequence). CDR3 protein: CATSRQDRGYTEAFF. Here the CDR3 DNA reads TGTGCCACCAGCAGACAGGACAGGGGATACACTGAAGCTTTCTTT.

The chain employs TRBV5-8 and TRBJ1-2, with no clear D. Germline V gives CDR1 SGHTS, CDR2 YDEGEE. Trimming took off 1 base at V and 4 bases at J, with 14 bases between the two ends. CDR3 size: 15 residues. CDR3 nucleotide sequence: TGTGCCAGCAGCTTGACGCGTGTTGTTGGCTATGGCTACACCTTC. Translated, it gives CASSLTRVVGYGYTF. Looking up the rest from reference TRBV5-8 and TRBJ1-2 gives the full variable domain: EAGVTQSPTHLIKTRGQQATLRCSPISGHTSVYWYQQALGLGLQFLLWYDEGEERNRGNFPPRFSGRQFPNYSSELNVNALELEDSALYLCASSLTRVVGYGYTFGSGTRLTVV.

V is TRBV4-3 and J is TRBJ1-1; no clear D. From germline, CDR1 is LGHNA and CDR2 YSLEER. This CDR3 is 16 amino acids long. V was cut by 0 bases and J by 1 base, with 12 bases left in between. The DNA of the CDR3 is TGCGCCAGCAGCCAAGATCGTAGGAGCAGGAACACTGAAGCTTTCTTT. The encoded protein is CASSQDRRSRNTEAFF.

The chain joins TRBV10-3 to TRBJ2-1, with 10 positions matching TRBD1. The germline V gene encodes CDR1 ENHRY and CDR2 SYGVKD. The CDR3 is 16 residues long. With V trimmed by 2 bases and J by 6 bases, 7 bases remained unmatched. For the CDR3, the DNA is TGTGCCATCAGTGAGCCCGGGACAGGGGTCCGCAATGAGCAGTTCTTC. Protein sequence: CAISEPGTGVRNEQFF.

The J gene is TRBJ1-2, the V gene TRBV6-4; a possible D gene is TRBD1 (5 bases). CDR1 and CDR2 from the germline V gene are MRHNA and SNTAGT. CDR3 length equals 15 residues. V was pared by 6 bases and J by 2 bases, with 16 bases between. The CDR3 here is CASSAARGENYGYTF. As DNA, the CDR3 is TGTGCCAGCAGCGCCGCGCGGGGGGAAAACTATGGCTACACCTTC.

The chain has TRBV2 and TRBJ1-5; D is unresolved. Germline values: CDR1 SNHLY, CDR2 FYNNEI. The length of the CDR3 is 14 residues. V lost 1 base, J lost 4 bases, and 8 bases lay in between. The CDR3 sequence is CASSEGHVNQPQHF. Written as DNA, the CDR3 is TGTGCCAGCAGTGAAGGGCACGTAAATCAGCCCCAGCATTTT. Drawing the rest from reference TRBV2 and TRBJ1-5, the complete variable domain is EPEVTQTPSHQVTQMGQEVILRCVPISNHLYFYWYRQILGQKVEFLVSFYNNEISEKSEIFDDQFSVERPDGSNFTLKIRSTKLEDSAMYFCASSEGHVNQPQHFGDGTRLSIL.

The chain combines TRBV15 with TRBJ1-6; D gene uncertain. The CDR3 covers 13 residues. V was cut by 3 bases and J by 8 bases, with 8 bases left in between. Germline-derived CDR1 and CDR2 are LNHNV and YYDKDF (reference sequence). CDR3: CATSSRIDSPLHF. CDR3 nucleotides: TGTGCCACCAGCAGCAGGATTGATTCACCCCTCCACTTT.

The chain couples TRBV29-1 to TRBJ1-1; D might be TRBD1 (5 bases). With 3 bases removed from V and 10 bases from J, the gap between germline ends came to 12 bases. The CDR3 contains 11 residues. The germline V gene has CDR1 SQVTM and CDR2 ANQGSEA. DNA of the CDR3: TGCAGCGTTGATATCCCAGGGCGAGCTTTCTTT. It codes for CSVDIPGRAFF.

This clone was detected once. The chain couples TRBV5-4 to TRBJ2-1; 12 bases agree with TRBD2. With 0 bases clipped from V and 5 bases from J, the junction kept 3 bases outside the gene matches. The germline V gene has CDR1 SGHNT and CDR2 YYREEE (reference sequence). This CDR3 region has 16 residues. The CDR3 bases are TGTGCCAGCAGCTTGGGGCGGACTAGCGGGGACAATGAGCAGTTCTTC. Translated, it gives CASSLGRTSGDNEQFF.

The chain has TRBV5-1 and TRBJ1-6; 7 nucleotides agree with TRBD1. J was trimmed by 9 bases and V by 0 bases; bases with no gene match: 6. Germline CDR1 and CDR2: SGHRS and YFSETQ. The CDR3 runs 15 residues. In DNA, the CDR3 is TGCGCCAGCAGCTTGGAGACAGGGTCTGGTTCACCCCTCCACTTT. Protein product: CASSLETGSGSPLHF.

The CDR3 protein is CASSLGQTVDEAFF. For the CDR3, the DNA is TGCGCCAGCAGCTTAGGACAGACGGTAGATGAAGCTTTCTTT. The chain joins TRBV5-1 to TRBJ1-1; a weak D match, TRBD1 (6 bases). The CDR3 has 14 amino acids. Trimming left V 2 bases short and J 7 bases short, with 15 bases between. The germline CDR1 and CDR2 sequences are SGHRS and YFSETQ.